The 25 T cell receptor beta chains listed next were all sequenced from one sample in a study of cytomegalovirus exposure and HLA in healthy donors listed by TCRdb under 2017. Libraries were made using the immunoSEQ multiplex PCR assay. Drawn from immuneACCESS, this table holds only the in-frame rearrangements with V and J called that TCRdb kept. Clones are partly lost; checked studies trace under half to an unresolved V gene and leave the rest unexplained. The sample has roughly 150,000 clones on record, about 88% of them singletons. The ten largest clones add up to 2.5% to 3% of the sample. Sequences were obtained from PBMCs. The source is a man aged 18 to 35 in good health and CMV-seronegative.

This clone was seen only a few times. The chain combines TRBV6-6 with TRBJ2-5, with TRBD1 matching 9 bases. Germline values: CDR1 MNHNY, CDR2 SVGAGI (reference sequence). V shed 5 bases and J 0 bases; nucleotides not matched to a gene: 7. The CDR3 contains 16 residues. CDR3 protein: CASSPWDREDQETQYF. The CDR3 DNA is TGTGCCAGCAGTCCCTGGGACAGGGAGGACCAAGAGACCCAGTACTTC.

This chain links TRBV20-1 with TRBJ1-2; no definite D call. The CDR3 extends over 11 amino acids. From germline, CDR1 is DFQATT and CDR2 SNEGSKA (reference sequence). The CDR3 region has the DNA TGCAGCGGTCCCGGTGGCTATGGCTACACCTTC. Translated: CSGPGGYGYTF.

J is TRBJ1-2 and V is TRBV4-3; 7 bases line up with TRBD1. Germline V gene data show CDR1 as LGHNA and CDR2 as YSLEER. Trimming removed 4 bases from V and 3 bases from J; junction bases left unmatched: 5. The CDR3 consists of 14 residues. The CDR3 DNA sequence: TGCGCCAGCAGCCCAGGACAGGCATACTATGGCTACACCTTC. It yields the protein CASSPGQAYYGYTF.

This chain links TRBV18 with TRBJ2-2, with TRBD2 as a possible D gene (5 bases). V dropped 4 bases and J dropped 7 bases, with 7 bases sitting between them. Germline lookup yields CDR1 KGHSH and CDR2 LQKENI. The CDR3 sequence is 12 residues long. CDR3 nucleotide sequence: TGTGCCAGCTCACGGGAGAGCGGGGAGCTGTTTTTT. This sequence encodes CASSRESGELFF.

The chain employs TRBV4-1 and TRBJ1-2; 9 nucleotides line up with TRBD1. V gave up 1 base and J gave up 5 bases; unmatched junction bases: 8. CDR1 MGHRA and CDR2 YSYEKL come from the germline V gene. This CDR3 contains 16 residues. The CDR3 DNA sequence: TGCGCCAGCAGCCAAGGACAGGGGGACCGCGTTTATGGCTACACCTTC. Amino acids: CASSQGQGDRVYGYTF.

V usage is TRBV4-2 and J usage is TRBJ2-5; no definite D call. V lost 4 bases and J 0 bases, leaving 6 bases between the germline ends. There are 13 residues in the CDR3. Germline CDR1 is LGHNA and CDR2 is YNFKEQ. CDR3 nucleotides: TGTGCCAGCAGCCTCGGGTACCAAGAGACCCAGTACTTC. It yields the protein CASSLGYQETQYF.

V is TRBV2 and J is TRBJ1-5; 12 positions match TRBD1. There are 16 residues in the CDR3. Germline assignment: CDR1 SNHLY and CDR2 FYNNEI. V shed 6 bases, J shed 2 bases, and the junction held 5 bases outside the gene matches. CDR3: CASSGTGGMGNQPQHF. The CDR3 nucleotides are TGTGCCAGCAGCGGGACAGGGGGCATGGGCAATCAGCCCCAGCATTTT.

The chain links TRBV6-5 to TRBJ1-1; no firm D call. Looked up from germline, CDR1 is MNHEY and CDR2 is SVGAGI. The CDR3 loop spans 12 amino acids. The V and J ends lost 4 bases and 2 bases respectively, with 5 bases between them. The CDR3 reads CASSFQNTEAFF. CDR3 nucleotides: TGTGCCAGCAGTTTCCAAAACACTGAAGCTTTCTTT.

The rearrangement joins TRBV28 to TRBJ2-7; the match to TRBD2 covers 8 bases. The CDR3 runs 15 residues. Germline CDR1 is MDHEN and CDR2 is SYDVKM. Losses at the gene ends were 4 bases for V and 5 bases for J; bases not matched to a gene: 10. The CDR3 protein is CASSSGGAGDHEQYF. Here the CDR3 DNA reads TGTGCCAGCAGTTCCGGTGGAGCGGGAGATCACGAGCAGTACTTC. Full variable domain (rest looked up from reference TRBV28 and TRBJ2-7): DVKVTQSSRYLVKRTGEKVFLECVQDMDHENMFWYRQDPGLGLRLIYFSYDVKMKEKGDIPEGYSVSREKKERFSLILESASTNQTSMYLCASSSGGAGDHEQYFGPGTRLTVT.

The rearrangement links TRBV5-8 to TRBJ1-6, with D perhaps TRBD1 (5 bases). This CDR3 region has 17 residues. The ends were cut back, 4 bases at V and 4 bases at J, with 18 bases in the middle. The germline V gene encodes CDR1 SGHTS and CDR2 YDEGEE. In nucleotides, the CDR3 is TGTGCCAGCAGCCACATCGGGGGGTGGTTTTATAATTCACCCCTCCACTTT. This encodes CASSHIGGWFYNSPLHF.

The chain uses TRBV28 and TRBJ2-3; 7 bases align to TRBD2. V gave up 3 bases and J gave up 1 base; unmatched junction bases: 4. Germline values: CDR1 MDHEN, CDR2 SYDVKM. This CDR3 is 15 amino acids long. The CDR3 here is CASSFGDYRTDTQYF. The CDR3, as DNA: TGTGCCAGCAGTTTTGGGGACTACCGCACAGATACGCAGTATTTT.

J is TRBJ1-5 and V is TRBV28; 7 bases are shared with TRBD1. Trimming took 1 base from V and 6 from J; bases not matched to a gene: 6. The germline CDR1 and CDR2 sequences are MDHEN and SYDVKM. The CDR3 has 15 amino acids. The CDR3 bases are TGTGCCAGCAGTTTATTGGCGGCAGGGGGTCAGCCCCAGCATTTT. Protein: CASSLLAAGGQPQHF.

This chain uses TRBV28 with TRBJ1-1; D not resolved. The V and J ends lost 5 bases and 3 bases respectively, with 10 bases between them. This CDR3 is 13 amino acids long. Germline CDR1 reads MDHEN; CDR2 reads SYDVKM. The CDR3 region has the DNA TGTGCCAGCAGTAGGTATGACTACACTGAAGCTTTCTTT. Protein sequence: CASSRYDYTEAFF. Together with reference TRBV28 and TRBJ1-1, the CDR3 gives the full variable domain: DVKVTQSSRYLVKRTGEKVFLECVQDMDHENMFWYRQDPGLGLRLIYFSYDVKMKEKGDIPEGYSVSREKKERFSLILESASTNQTSMYLCASSRYDYTEAFFGQGTRLTVV.

This chain joins TRBV9 and TRBJ2-1; 9 nucleotides align to TRBD2. V lost 1 base to trimming and J lost 4 bases; unmatched junction nucleotides: 12. CDR1 and CDR2 (germline): SGDLS, YYNGEE. This CDR3 is 18 amino acids long. CDR3 protein: CASSVQTIAGGNYNEQFF. CDR3 nucleotide sequence: TGTGCCAGCAGCGTACAAACCATTGCGGGAGGGAATTACAATGAGCAGTTCTTC.

The chain couples TRBV28 to TRBJ1-5, with TRBD1 identical over 10 bases. The junction had 8 bases not matched to a gene; V was cut back by 6 bases and J by 6 bases. CDR1 is MDHEN and CDR2 is SYDVKM in the germline V gene. The CDR3 totals 15 residues. CDR3 nucleotides: TGTGCCAGCAGGACAGGGGGCGCCGTCGGTCAGCCCCAGCATTTT. It encodes CASRTGGAVGQPQHF.

The chain recombines TRBV5-4 with TRBJ2-7; 7 positions match TRBD1. CDR3 length: 15 amino acids. Unmatched junction bases numbered 5, after V lost 0 bases and J lost 2 bases. CDR1 and CDR2 from the germline V gene are SGHNT and YYREEE (reference sequence). CDR3 DNA: TGTGCCAGCAGCTTGGCAGGGGGAGCAACCTACGAGCAGTACTTC. Its translation: CASSLAGGATYEQYF.

This chain uses TRBV2 with TRBJ1-1; D may be TRBD1 (6 bases). Trimming left V 4 bases short and J 1 base short, with 13 bases between. The CDR3 is 15 amino acids. Germline CDR1 reads SNHLY; CDR2 reads FYNNEI. The chain's CDR3 is CASSVSQGRNTEAFF. In DNA, the CDR3 is TGTGCCAGCAGTGTTAGTCAGGGGCGGAACACTGAAGCTTTCTTT.

V usage is TRBV28 and J usage is TRBJ1-5; tentative D call: TRBD1 (6 bases). The CDR3 has 14 amino acids. Deletions cut 2 bases from V and 6 bases from J, with 11 bases between. From germline, CDR1 is MDHEN and CDR2 SYDVKM. The DNA for the CDR3 is TGTGCCAGCAGTTTACCGGGGGGCAGTCAGCCCCAGCATTTT. As protein: CASSLPGGSQPQHF.

This chain connects TRBV6-1 to TRBJ1-5; no definite D call. In germline, CDR1 is MNHNS, CDR2 SASEGT. The V gene lost 6 bases and the J gene lost 4 bases, with 13 bases spanning the gap. This CDR3 spans 14 amino acids. Here the CDR3 DNA reads TGTGCCAGCAGGCCAGGTATAGGAAATCAGCCCCAGCATTTT. Protein product: CASRPGIGNQPQHF.

This clone was counted a single time. This sequence joins TRBV7-2 and TRBJ2-7; 9 positions agree with TRBD1. This CDR3 spans 15 amino acids. The germline gives CDR1 SGHTA, CDR2 FQGNSA. With 3 bases clipped from V and 0 bases from J, the junction kept 3 bases outside the gene matches. Written as DNA, the CDR3 is TGTGCCAGCAGCTTCGGGACAGGGCCCTCCTACGAGCAGTACTTC. Its protein product is CASSFGTGPSYEQYF.

The V gene is TRBV2, the J gene TRBJ2-6; no reliable D call. Germline CDR1 SNHLY, CDR2 FYNNEI. This CDR3 spans 15 amino acids. V lost 5 bases and J 0 bases, leaving 8 bases between the germline ends. The CDR3 DNA sequence: TGTGCCAGCAGTACAAGGAGCTCTGGGGCCAACGTCCTGACTTTC. This encodes CASSTRSSGANVLTF.

This clone was seen only a few times. The genes are TRBV29-1 and TRBJ2-2, with 9 bases aligning to TRBD1. The V and J ends lost 5 bases and 8 bases, in that order; junction bases with no gene match: 12. Germline CDR1 reads SQVTM; CDR2 reads ANQGSEA. The CDR3 spans 15 residues. The CDR3 reads CSVYILGQGQGELFF. CDR3 DNA sequence: TGCAGCGTTTATATTTTGGGACAGGGCCAGGGGGAGCTGTTTTTT.

This clone came up once. The chain carries TRBV6-5 and TRBJ1-1; tentatively, D is TRBD1 (5 bases). This CDR3 region has 12 residues. V lost 2 bases and J lost 8, with 9 bases in between. The germline CDR1 and CDR2 sequences are MNHEY and SVGAGI. The CDR3 DNA sequence: TGTGCCAGCAGTTACCTGGCAGGGGAAGCTTTCTTT. This gives the protein CASSYLAGEAFF.

The chain is built from TRBV7-2 and TRBJ1-1; weak D call: TRBD1 (5 bases). The V end was cut by 1 base, the J end by 5 bases, with 23 bases between. Germline CDR1 SGHTA, CDR2 FQGNSA. The CDR3 is 18 amino acids. CDR3 in DNA: TGTGCCAGCAGCTTAGTAGGGGCAGTCCCAAGCTCGAGGACTGAAGCTTTCTTT. It encodes CASSLVGAVPSSRTEAFF.

J is TRBJ2-5 and V is TRBV5-1; TRBD1 might be the D (5 bases). The CDR3 length is 14 residues. With 0 bases removed from V and 5 bases from J, the gap between germline ends came to 11 bases. Germline values: CDR1 SGHRS, CDR2 YFSETQ. CDR3 loop: CASSLERGGETQYF. The CDR3 DNA reads as TGCGCCAGCAGCTTGGAAAGGGGTGGGGAGACCCAGTACTTC.